This is a list of T cell receptor beta chains from one sample in a study of blood T cell repertoires in COVID-19. Sequencing was performed with immunoSEQ multiplex PCR; in TCRdb, only in-frame clones are kept and a portion is missing. The sample carries roughly 100,000 clones, 65% to 90% recorded once. Specimen: peripheral blood. The receptors come from a man between 60 and 75 years old with acute or convalescent COVID-19. Both conserved end residues are part of each CDR3. D genes are given only for firm matches. Where a row states a size, it is once, few, many or the class of an expanded clone; other rows omit it.

TRBV27,TRBJ2-2,.,.,CASSLRPRSTGELFF,TGTGCCAGCAGTTTACGACCTCGGAGCACCGGGGAGCTGTTTTTT
TRBV27,TRBJ2-6,.,.,CASRDQGASGANVLTF,TGTGCCAGCAGGGACCAGGGTGCCTCTGGGGCCAACGTCCTGACTTTC
TRBV12-3/TRBV12-4,TRBJ1-2,.,.,CATSLRGSRGYTF,TGTGCCACTTCCCTTCGGGGATCAAGGGGCTACACCTTC
TRBV7-6,TRBJ2-5,.,TRBD1,CASSSPHGTGAQETQYF,TGTGCCAGCAGCTCACCCCACGGGACAGGGGCCCAAGAGACCCAGTACTTC
TRBV7-9,TRBJ2-7,.,.,CASSPGQNYEQYF,TGTGCCAGCAGCCCCGGACAGAACTACGAGCAGTACTTC
TRBV18,TRBJ1-2,.,.,CASSPPGGVDYGYTF,TGTGCCAGCTCACCACCGGGGGGAGTCGACTATGGCTACACCTTC
TRBV13,TRBJ2-7,.,.,CASSLGPGVHEQYF,TGTGCCAGCAGCTTAGGCCCGGGGGTCCACGAGCAGTACTTC
TRBV4-1,TRBJ1-1,.,.,CASSTTPPLETPNTEAFF,TGCGCCAGCAGCACGACGCCCCCTTTAGAGACTCCTAACACTGAAGCTTTCTTT
TRBV14,TRBJ1-6,.,TRBD1,CASSQAAGGSPLHF,TGTGCCAGCAGCCAAGCGGCAGGGGGCTCACCCCTCCACTTT
TRBV28,TRBJ2-7,.,.,CASSLEYEQYF,TGTGCCAGCAGTTTAGAGTACGAGCAGTACTTC
TRBV9,TRBJ2-2,once,TRBD1,CASSVGGTGKSGELFF,TGTGCCAGCAGCGTAGGGGGGACAGGGAAGTCCGGGGAGCTGTTTTTT
TRBV19,TRBJ1-1,few,.,CASRVLGANTEAFF,TGTGCCAGTAGGGTTCTAGGGGCGAACACTGAAGCTTTCTTT
TRBV12-3/TRBV12-4,TRBJ1-6,.,.,CASRYMVNSPLHF,TGTGCCAGCAGGTACATGGTAAACTCACCCCTCCACTTT
TRBV28,TRBJ2-7,.,TRBD2,CASQGASGREGNEQYF,TGTGCCAGTCAAGGGGCTAGCGGGAGGGAGGGAAACGAGCAGTACTTC
TRBV5-1,TRBJ2-5,.,.,CASSAGSNGETQYF,TGCGCCAGCAGCGCCGGGTCGAACGGGGAGACCCAGTACTTC
TRBV4-2,TRBJ2-2,.,TRBD2,CASSPAGLAGNTGELFF,TGTGCCAGCAGCCCAGCAGGACTAGCGGGGAACACCGGGGAGCTGTTTTTT
TRBV28,TRBJ2-2,.,.,CASSPGQNTGELFF,TGTGCCAGCAGCCCGGGACAGAACACCGGGGAGCTGTTTTTT
TRBV7-9,TRBJ2-7,few,TRBD1,CASSLYGQGAYEQYF,TGTGCCAGCAGCTTATACGGACAGGGGGCTTACGAGCAGTACTTC
TRBV7-7,TRBJ2-3,once,.,CASSLVRSDTQYF,TGTGCTAGCAGCTTAGTCAGGTCAGATACGCAGTATTTT
TRBV6-2/TRBV6-3,TRBJ2-2,.,.,CASSYFYAGELFF,TGTGCCAGCAGTTACTTTTATGCCGGGGAGCTGTTTTTT
TRBV11-3,TRBJ2-1,.,.,CASNQNSYNEQFF,TGTGCCAGCAACCAGAACTCCTACAATGAGCAGTTCTTC
TRBV6-6,TRBJ2-5,.,TRBD1,CASSKTGILQETQYF,TGTGCCAGCAGTAAGACAGGGATATTACAAGAGACCCAGTACTTC
TRBV6-5,TRBJ1-1,.,.,CASNTGQATEAFF,TGTGCCAGCAACACAGGGCAGGCCACTGAAGCTTTCTTT
TRBV29-1,TRBJ1-6,.,.,CSVSSAGDNSPLHF,TGCAGCGTCTCTTCAGCAGGGGATAATTCACCCCTCCACTTT
TRBV7-3,TRBJ2-7,.,.,CASSLGRESSSYEQYF,TGTGCCAGCAGCTTAGGACGGGAAAGCTCCTCCTACGAGCAGTACTTC
TRBV27,TRBJ2-1,.,TRBD2,CASSLGLASNNEQFF,TGTGCCAGCAGTTTAGGACTAGCGAGCAACAATGAGCAGTTCTTC
TRBV19,TRBJ1-5,.,TRBD1,CASSPGGQGVYQPQHF,TGTGCCAGTAGTCCGGGGGGACAGGGGGTTTATCAGCCCCAGCATTTT
TRBV2,TRBJ2-2,.,.,CASSEAGAPTGELFF,TGTGCCAGCAGTGAAGCGGGGGCCCCTACCGGGGAGCTGTTTTTT
TRBV3-1/TRBV3-2,TRBJ2-7,few,TRBD2,CASRTSGSYEQYF,TGTGCCAGCAGGACTAGCGGCTCCTACGAGCAGTACTTC
TRBV18,TRBJ2-1,few,TRBD2,CASSPTSGAYNEQFF,TGTGCCAGCTCACCAACTAGCGGGGCGTACAATGAGCAGTTCTTC
TRBV11-3,TRBJ2-3,.,.,CASSSRGGTTDTQYF,TGTGCCAGCAGCTCTAGGGGCGGAACCACAGATACGCAGTATTTT
TRBV19,TRBJ1-6,.,.,CASSPGVLHSPLHF,TGTGCCAGTAGTCCCGGGGTACTACATTCACCCCTCCACTTT
TRBV15,TRBJ2-7,.,TRBD1,CATSRDGQGNHEQYF,TGTGCCACCAGCAGAGATGGACAGGGGAACCACGAGCAGTACTTC
TRBV7-8,TRBJ2-5,.,TRBD2,CASRDAGEKTQYF,TGTGCCAGCAGAGACGCGGGAGAAAAGACCCAGTACTTC
TRBV5-5,TRBJ2-3,.,.,CASSLQRTDTQYF,TGTGCCAGCAGCTTACAGCGCACAGATACGCAGTATTTT
TRBV5-1,TRBJ2-2,.,.,CASSLNWGATGELFF,TGCGCCAGCAGCTTGAATTGGGGCGCGACCGGGGAGCTGTTTTTT
TRBV14,TRBJ2-1,.,TRBD2,CTTRASGTNEQFF,TGTACCACACGGGCTAGCGGGACTAATGAGCAGTTCTTC
TRBV19,TRBJ2-5,few,.,CASSIVADQETQYF,TGTGCCAGTAGTATTGTGGCGGATCAAGAGACCCAGTACTTC
TRBV5-5,TRBJ1-3,.,.,CASSLAGGDSGNTIYF,TGTGCCAGCAGCTTGGCCGGGGGGGACTCTGGAAACACCATATATTTT
TRBV28,TRBJ2-7,.,.,CASSSPGAFTREQYF,TGTGCCAGCAGTTCCCCAGGGGCTTTCACTCGGGAGCAGTACTTC
TRBV5-1,TRBJ1-2,.,TRBD1,CASSLGQGSWGYTF,TGCGCCAGCAGCTTGGGACAGGGCAGTTGGGGCTACACCTTC
TRBV7-6,TRBJ1-4,few,.,CASSQLEGKLFF,TGTGCCAGCAGCCAGCTTGAGGGAAAACTGTTTTTT
TRBV21-1,TRBJ2-3,once,.,CASSGGVYMGPITDTQYF,TGTGCCAGCAGCGGAGGGGTTTATATGGGACCGATCACAGATACGCAGTATTTT
TRBV29-1,TRBJ1-2,once,.,CSVEHYGSNYGYTF,TGCAGCGTTGAACACTACGGGTCTAACTATGGCTACACCTTC
TRBV6-5,TRBJ1-4,.,TRBD1,CASSRAGTGREKLFF,TGTGCCAGCAGTCGCGCCGGGACAGGGAGGGAAAAACTGTTTTTT
TRBV27,TRBJ2-7,.,TRBD1,CASSRVGDRGLYEQYF,TGTGCCAGCAGTCGGGTGGGGGACAGGGGGCTCTACGAGCAGTACTTC
TRBV5-5,TRBJ1-1,few,.,CASSLAATGNTEAFF,TGTGCCAGCAGCTTGGCCGCGACAGGGAACACTGAAGCTTTCTTT
TRBV6-1,TRBJ1-3,.,.,CASSEAMGSSGNTIYF,TGTGCCAGCAGTGAAGCCATGGGGAGCTCTGGAAACACCATATATTTT
TRBV19,TRBJ1-2,.,.,CASSMILTVTYGYTF,TGTGCCAGTAGTATGATCCTGACAGTTACCTATGGCTACACCTTC
TRBV19,TRBJ2-5,.,TRBD2,CATRSKRAGVETQYF,TGTGCCACCCGTTCAAAGCGAGCGGGGGTCGAGACCCAGTACTTC
TRBV18,TRBJ1-6,.,TRBD1,CASSPTGSGNSPLHF,TGTGCCAGCTCGCCGACAGGGTCTGGTAATTCACCCCTCCACTTT
TRBV29-1,TRBJ1-1,.,TRBD1,CSVAGDRHEAFF,TGCAGCGTCGCTGGGGACAGACATGAAGCTTTCTTT
TRBV11-3,TRBJ2-1,.,.,CASNAEGVLLINEQFF,TGTGCCAGCAATGCTGAGGGGGTACTACTCATCAATGAGCAGTTCTTC
TRBV2,TRBJ2-7,few,TRBD2,CASSEGGGRELEQYF,TGTGCCAGCAGTGAGGGTGGCGGGAGGGAGCTCGAGCAGTACTTC
TRBV11-2,TRBJ1-2,.,TRBD1,CASSLDRGRGYTF,TGTGCCAGCAGCTTGGACAGGGGGCGCGGCTACACCTTC
TRBV7-9,TRBJ2-3,.,.,CASSLSTDTQYF,TGTGCCAGCAGCCTAAGTACAGATACGCAGTATTTT
TRBV30,TRBJ1-4,.,.,CAWRAGNNNEKLFF,TGTGCCTGGAGGGCCGGGAATAATAATGAAAAACTGTTTTTT